One T cell receptor beta chain is described in this entry. This clone's antigen is unknown. Nothing much larger sits one base from this clone, and base qualities are not available. V and J lose 7 bases and 3 bases, and a span of 12 bases separates them. From the cysteine up to the phenylalanine, the CDR3 has a length of 14 residues. The DNA shown is the 42-base CDR3, in frame from base 1. As encoded in the germline V gene, CDR1 is MNHEY while CDR2 is SVGAGI. The source of the sample is a study of T cell responses to AZD1222 COVID-19 vaccine listed by TCRdb under 2021. About the study as a whole: A total of approximately 240 trial participants underwent TCR sequencing, of whom some 210 received two doses of AZD1222 and some 25 received two doses of the MenACWY control vaccine. Enrollment into the trials was organized by age into subgroups of 18-55, 56-69 and 70-plus years, and those subgroups contained about 150, 27 and 61 TCR-sequenced participants, respectively.

The CDR3 regions of human TCRbeta chains were subjected to immunosequencing. In the paper's pipeline: Repertoire TCRs were matched against a reference library of SARS-CoV-2-specific TCRs generated with the MIRA antigen-specificity platform. Breadth was defined as the fraction of unique TCRs that were SARS-CoV-2-associated. Depth was defined as the fraction of total T cells that were SARS-CoV-2-associated. Using the MIRA data, each spike-specific TCR was assigned both to the spike region to which the TCR was reactive and to a CD4 or CD8 class. Log10-transformed breadth and depth values were compared by one-way ANOVA with Sidak's multiple comparisons tests. Drawn from immuneACCESS, this table holds only the in-frame rearrangements with V and J called that TCRdb kept. Clones are partly lost; checked studies trace under half to an unresolved V gene and leave the rest unexplained. V, J and clone size were drawn from that table, and D and trimming were deduced from the DNA. Across this sample there are 150,000 or so clones, with 92% seen only once. The biggest ten clones account for around 0.98% of the sample.

Sample time point, as interpreted from the label and publication: about 28 days (+/-7) after the second vaccine dose. Because spike-specific TCR depth and breadth did not differ between the two schedules, AZD1222 recipients who got a second dose at roughly 4 weeks were pooled with those who got a second dose at roughly 12 weeks. Vaccinee samples were obtained from the UK trials COV001 and COV002, which included a single-blind randomized controlled phase 2/3 trial of AZD1222 (ChAdOx1 nCoV-19) in healthy adults. For TCRbeta chain sequencing, PBMC samples were collected from trial participants at day 0 and at day 28 after the second dose. Overall results and qualifications from the work: Participants were mostly white British, with more females than males. The authors suggested clonal diversity may have been underestimated. Only a handful of AZD1222 recipients were SARS-CoV-2 seropositive at baseline, limiting conclusions about previously exposed vaccinees. Because no day 14 peak-response samples were available, repertoires were characterized only after the peak T cell response. After two AZD1222 doses, spike-specific TCR breadth and depth were significantly higher than at day 0 and than in MenACWY recipients. Reportedly, almost half of the unique spike-specific TCRs recognized epitopes lying outside the regions that are mutated in the B.1.351 and B.1.1.7 variants. The 56-69-year group was small, and its depth increase did not reach significance, likely because of low power. The whole spike protein was spanned by vaccine-associated CD4 TCRs, and dominant responses were seen in regions 160-218 and 743-854.

The origin of this receptor is an adult who received the AZD1222 COVID-19 vaccine. Sequenced material: peripheral blood, taken 28 days after the second AZD1222 dose. The chain is made from TRBV6-5 and TRBJ2-2, and the D gene may be TRBD1, 6 bases matching. The CDR3 region reads CASKGDTYTGELFF. The sequence in DNA is TGTGCCAGCAAAGGGGACACCTACACCGGGGAGCTGTTTTTT.